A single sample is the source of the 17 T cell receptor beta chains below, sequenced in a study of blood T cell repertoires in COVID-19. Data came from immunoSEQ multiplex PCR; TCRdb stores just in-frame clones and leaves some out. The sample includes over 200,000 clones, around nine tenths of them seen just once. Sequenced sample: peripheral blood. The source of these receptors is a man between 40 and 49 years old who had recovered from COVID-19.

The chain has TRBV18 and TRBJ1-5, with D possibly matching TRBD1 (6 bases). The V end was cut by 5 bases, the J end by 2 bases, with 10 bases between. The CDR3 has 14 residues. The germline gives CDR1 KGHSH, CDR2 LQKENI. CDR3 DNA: TGTGCCAGCTCATCGAACAGGGGCAATCAGCCCCAGCATTTT. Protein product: CASSSNRGNQPQHF.

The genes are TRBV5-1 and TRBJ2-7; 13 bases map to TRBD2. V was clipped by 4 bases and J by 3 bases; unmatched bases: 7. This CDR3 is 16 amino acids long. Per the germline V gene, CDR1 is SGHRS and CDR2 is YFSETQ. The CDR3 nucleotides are TGCGCCAGCAGCGAAGGACTAGCGGGGGCCATCTACGAGCAGTACTTC. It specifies CASSEGLAGAIYEQYF.

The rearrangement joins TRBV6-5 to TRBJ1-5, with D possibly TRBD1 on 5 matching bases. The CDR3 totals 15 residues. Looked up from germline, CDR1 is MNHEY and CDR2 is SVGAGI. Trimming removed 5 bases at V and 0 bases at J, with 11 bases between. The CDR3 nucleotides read TGTGCCAGCAGTCCAGACAGATATAGCAATCAGCCCCAGCATTTT. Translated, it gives CASSPDRYSNQPQHF.

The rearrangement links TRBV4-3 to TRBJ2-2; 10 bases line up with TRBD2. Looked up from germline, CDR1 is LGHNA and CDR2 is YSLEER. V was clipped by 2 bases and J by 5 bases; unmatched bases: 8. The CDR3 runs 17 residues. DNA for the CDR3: TGCGCCAGCAGCCAACTAAGCGGGGGGGCAGGTACCGGGGAGCTGTTTTTT. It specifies CASSQLSGGAGTGELFF.

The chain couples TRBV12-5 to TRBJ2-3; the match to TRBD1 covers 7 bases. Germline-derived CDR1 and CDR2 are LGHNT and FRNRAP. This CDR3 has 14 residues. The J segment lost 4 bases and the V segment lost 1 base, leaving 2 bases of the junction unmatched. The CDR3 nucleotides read TGTGCTAGTGGTTTGGGCCAGGGGGCAGATACGCAGTATTTT. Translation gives CASGLGQGADTQYF.

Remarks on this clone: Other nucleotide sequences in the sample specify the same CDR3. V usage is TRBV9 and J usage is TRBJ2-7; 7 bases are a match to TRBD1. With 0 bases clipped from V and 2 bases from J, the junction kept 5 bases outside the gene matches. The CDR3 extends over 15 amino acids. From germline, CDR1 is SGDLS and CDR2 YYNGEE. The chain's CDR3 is CASSVGSGGPYEQYF. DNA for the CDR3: TGTGCCAGCAGCGTAGGATCAGGGGGTCCCTACGAGCAGTACTTC. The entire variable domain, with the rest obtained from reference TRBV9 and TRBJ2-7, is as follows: DSGVTQTPKHLITATGQRVTLRCSPRSGDLSVYWYQQSLDQGLQFLIQYYNGEERAKGNILERFSAQQFPDLHSELNLSSLELGDSALYFCASSVGSGGPYEQYFGPGTRLTVT.

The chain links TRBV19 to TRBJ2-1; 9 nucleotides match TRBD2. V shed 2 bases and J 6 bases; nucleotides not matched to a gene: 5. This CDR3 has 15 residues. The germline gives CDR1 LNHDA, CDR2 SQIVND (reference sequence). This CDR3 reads CASSIFISGSNEQFF. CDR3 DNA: TGTGCCAGTAGTATATTTATTAGCGGGAGCAATGAGCAGTTCTTC.

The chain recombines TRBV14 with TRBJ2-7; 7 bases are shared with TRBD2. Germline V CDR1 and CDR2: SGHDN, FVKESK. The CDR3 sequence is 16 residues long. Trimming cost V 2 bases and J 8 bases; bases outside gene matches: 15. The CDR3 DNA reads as TGTGCCAGCAGCCAAATGTGGGGGAGGGGACGTGGCAAGCAGTACTTC. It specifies CASSQMWGRGRGKQYF.

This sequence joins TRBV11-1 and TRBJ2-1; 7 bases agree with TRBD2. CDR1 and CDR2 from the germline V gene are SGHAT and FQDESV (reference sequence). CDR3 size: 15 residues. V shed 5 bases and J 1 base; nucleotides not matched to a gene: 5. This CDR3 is CASSPQRGSYNEQFF. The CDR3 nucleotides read TGTGCCAGCAGCCCCCAGCGGGGTTCCTACAATGAGCAGTTCTTC.

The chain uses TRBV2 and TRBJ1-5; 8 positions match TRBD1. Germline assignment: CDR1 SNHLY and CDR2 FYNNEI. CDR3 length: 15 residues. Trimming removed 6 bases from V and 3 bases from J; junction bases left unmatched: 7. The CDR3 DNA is TGTGCCAGCAGCATACGGGACAGGTCCAATCAGCCCCAGCATTTT. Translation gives CASSIRDRSNQPQHF.

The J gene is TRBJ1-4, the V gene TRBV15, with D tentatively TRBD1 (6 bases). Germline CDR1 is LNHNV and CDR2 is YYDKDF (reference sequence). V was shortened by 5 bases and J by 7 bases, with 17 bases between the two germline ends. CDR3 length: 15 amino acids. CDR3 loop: CATSPSGAGGEKLFF. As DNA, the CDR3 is TGTGCCACCAGCCCTTCAGGGGCGGGAGGTGAAAAACTGTTTTTT.

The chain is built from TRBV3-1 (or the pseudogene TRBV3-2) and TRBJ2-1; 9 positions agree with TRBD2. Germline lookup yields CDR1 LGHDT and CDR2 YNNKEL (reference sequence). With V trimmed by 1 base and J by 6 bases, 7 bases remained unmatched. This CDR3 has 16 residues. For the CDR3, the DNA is TGTGCCAGCAGCCAAGGGCTCGCAGCGGGAGGCAATGAGCAGTTCTTC. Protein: CASSQGLAAGGNEQFF.

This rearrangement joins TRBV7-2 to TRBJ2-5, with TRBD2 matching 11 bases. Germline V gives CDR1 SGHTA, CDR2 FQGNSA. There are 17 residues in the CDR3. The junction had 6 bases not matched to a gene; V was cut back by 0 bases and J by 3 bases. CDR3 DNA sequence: TGTGCCAGCAGCTTAGCGCTATTAGCGGGAGGGAAAGAGACCCAGTACTTC. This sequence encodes CASSLALLAGGKETQYF.

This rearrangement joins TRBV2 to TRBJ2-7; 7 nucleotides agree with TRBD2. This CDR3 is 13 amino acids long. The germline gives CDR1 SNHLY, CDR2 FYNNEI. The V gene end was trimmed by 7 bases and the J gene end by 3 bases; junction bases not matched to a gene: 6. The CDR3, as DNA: TGTGCCAGCAATCGGCTAGCGGACTACGAGCAGTACTTC. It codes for CASNRLADYEQYF.

The CDR3 DNA reads as TGTGCCAGCAGCGTAGACCCGGGACAGGGGCGAGACGAGCAGTACTTC. Residues: CASSVDPGQGRDEQYF. The chain couples TRBV9 to TRBJ2-7; 10 bases map to TRBD1. V was pared by 0 bases and J by 5 bases, with 8 bases of the junction left unmatched. This CDR3 has 16 residues. Germline assignment: CDR1 SGDLS and CDR2 YYNGEE.

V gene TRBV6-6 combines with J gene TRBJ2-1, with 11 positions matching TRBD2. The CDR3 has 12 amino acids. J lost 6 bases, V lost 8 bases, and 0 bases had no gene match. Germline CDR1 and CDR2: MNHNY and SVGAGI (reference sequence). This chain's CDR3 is CASGLAGNEQFF. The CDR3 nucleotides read TGTGCCAGCGGACTAGCGGGCAATGAGCAGTTCTTC.

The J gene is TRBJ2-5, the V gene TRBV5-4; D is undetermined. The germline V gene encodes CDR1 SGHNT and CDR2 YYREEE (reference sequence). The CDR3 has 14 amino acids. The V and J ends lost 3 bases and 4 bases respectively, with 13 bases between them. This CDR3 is CASSWAYPRETQYF. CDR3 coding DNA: TGTGCCAGCAGCTGGGCCTACCCGAGAGAGACCCAGTACTTC.